This entry is about one T cell receptor beta chain. The data were taken from a study of blood T cell repertoires in COVID-19. The overall study: In each case, the material was cDNA or gDNA derived from T cells, B-cell-depleted T cells, or PBMCs.

The assay was immunoSEQ multiplex PCR, and TCRdb's table has in-frame clones only and misses some. The sample has approximately 150,000 clones, about 85% seen once; the top ten hold 2.6%. The V and J ends lost 6 bases and 9 bases, in that order; junction bases with no gene match: 12. The CDR3 runs 14 residues. Germline CDR1 ENHRY, CDR2 SYGVKD. The receptor's source is a human donor with acute or convalescent COVID-19. The donor label of this sample is uncertain. V gene TRBV10-3 combines with J gene TRBJ2-7; TRBD1 agrees at 9 bases. Material for sequencing was peripheral blood. CDR3 in amino acids: CAISRRDRASGQYF. The CDR3 DNA sequence: TGTGCCATCAGCAGACGGGACAGGGCATCAGGGCAGTACTTC.